The TCR beta chain described here comes from a study of T cells in Graves' hyperthyroidism and ophthalmopathy. TCR beta CDR3 region amplification was performed from RNA transcripts. In the first-round RT-PCR of the TCR CDR3, the HTBI primer set was used. TCRdb independently ran MiXCR on the multiplex PCR reads; one entry per CDR3 protein. The sample lists over 200,000 distinct CDR3 sequences, 15% to 20% seen once, with approximately 50% in the top ten. Researchers barred patients who had uncontrolled infection, other autoimmune disease, pregnancy or lactation. Fresh peripheral blood, approximately 10 ml, yielded the PBMCs. This receptor was obtained from a man aged 45-65 years with Graves' hyperthyroidism. The sample was blood.

CDR3 in amino acids: CASSAGAGDYEQYF. CDR3 DNA: TGTGCCAGCAGCGCCGGGGCAGGGGACTACGAGCAGTACTTC. This chain connects TRBV9 to TRBJ2-7, with D tentatively TRBD1 (6 bases). Deletions cut 3 bases from V and 3 bases from J, with 13 bases between. CDR1 and CDR2 from the germline V gene are SGDLS and YYNGEE. The CDR3 runs 14 residues.